A selection of T cell receptor beta chains follows, all from one sample in a study of blood T cell repertoires in COVID-19. Assay used: immunoSEQ multiplex PCR; TCRdb lists only in-frame clones, some missing. Here the sample spans about 49,000 clones, about 85% being singletons. Sample: peripheral blood. The receptors shown here come from a man aged 40-50 years with active COVID-19. Each CDR3 is given without its conserved first and last residue. The D gene is left open where the match is weak.

D	V	length	J	CDR3
TRBD2	TRBV5-4	14	TRBJ2-1	ASSARAGLKLNEQF
.	TRBV9	12	TRBJ1-2	ASSPSPGDYGYT
.	TRBV5-1	16	TRBJ2-3	ASTLFFGRDSRTDTQY
.	TRBV6-2/TRBV6-3	9	TRBJ1-5	ASSNGAPQH
TRBD1	TRBV15	13	TRBJ1-5	ATSRAPGGRQPQH
.	TRBV12-3/TRBV12-4	11	TRBJ1-5	ASSLRVNQPQH
.	TRBV30	10	TRBJ2-5	AWSNQGETQY
TRBD2	TRBV5-5	12	TRBJ2-3	ASGLAGGYDTQY
.	TRBV3-1/TRBV3-2	11	TRBJ2-5	ASSPRWLETQY
.	TRBV28	14	TRBJ2-3	ASSSPGRRGTDTQY
TRBD1	TRBV2	11	TRBJ1-2	ASSPDRGDGYT
TRBD1	TRBV5-1	14	TRBJ1-2	ASSRGDRKANYGYT
TRBD2	TRBV9	13	TRBJ2-1	ASSASGSGYNEQF
.	TRBV3-1/TRBV3-2	12	TRBJ1-2	ASSQDIRYYGYT
.	TRBV5-1	9	TRBJ2-5	ASSFEETQY
.	TRBV6-5	10	TRBJ2-5	ASRSSGRDQY
.	TRBV6-6	13	TRBJ1-4	ASSYAGGDLEKLF
TRBD1	TRBV19	14	TRBJ1-6	ASSNRDRGLNSPLH
.	TRBV6-5	12	TRBJ2-7	ASSYGRPPTKQY
TRBD2	TRBV4-1	14	TRBJ2-5	ASSPTSGRAGETQY
TRBD2	TRBV30	14	TRBJ2-3	AWSLSGRLGTDTQY
.	TRBV28	9	TRBJ1-2	ASSGRRGYT
TRBD2	TRBV5-5	16	TRBJ2-7	ASSFRDRGLAGDYEQY
.	TRBV7-8	12	TRBJ2-7	ASSLAQGSHEQY
TRBD2	TRBV24-1	14	TRBJ2-1	ATSDPPGLAGHEQF
TRBD1	TRBV7-9	12	TRBJ1-6	ASSGQGGNSPLH
.	TRBV6-5	13	TRBJ1-5	ASSLSGTLIRPQH
.	TRBV12-3/TRBV12-4	11	TRBJ1-1	ASSAGPNTEAF
TRBD1	TRBV11-2	13	TRBJ2-7	ASSLDLGTAYEQY
TRBD2	TRBV28	16	TRBJ2-1	ASSLRLAGGAPYNEQF
TRBD1	TRBV5-1	13	TRBJ2-7	ASSSRQGSSYEQY
TRBD2	TRBV7-6	15	TRBJ2-1	ASSLAASSGRYNEQF
TRBD1	TRBV7-3	13	TRBJ1-4	ASSLTGANNEKLF
.	TRBV7-9	13	TRBJ2-5	ASSLGRYQGETQY
TRBD1	TRBV7-9	12	TRBJ2-5	ASSLGGSQETQY
TRBD1	TRBV30	13	TRBJ1-5	AWSAGTVSNQPQH
TRBD1	TRBV14	13	TRBJ1-6	ASSLGTGRKSPLH
.	TRBV4-1	15	TRBJ1-1	ASSQIDMGLLNTEAF
.	TRBV19	12	TRBJ2-5	AIKPSRSQETQY
TRBD1	TRBV28	15	TRBJ1-6	ASSTPQGASGDSPLH
.	TRBV6-4	11	TRBJ1-1	ASSEGRGTEAF
.	TRBV6-1	14	TRBJ2-1	ASSEEVGVSYNEQF
TRBD2	TRBV5-1	12	TRBJ2-5	ASSDSGSVETQY
TRBD1	TRBV10-3	11	TRBJ2-7	AISDRGQDEQY
.	TRBV5-6	14	TRBJ1-1	ASSYEQGRINTEAF
TRBD2	TRBV15	14	TRBJ2-2	ATSRTGLAGVRELF
.	TRBV19	11	TRBJ1-1	ASSKAGDTEAF
.	TRBV3-1/TRBV3-2	11	TRBJ1-5	ASSRGPDQPQH
TRBD1	TRBV18	9	TRBJ2-7	ASSPGTGQY
TRBD1	TRBV10-3	11	TRBJ1-1	AIREDRGTEAF
.	TRBV6-2/TRBV6-3	13	TRBJ2-5	ASSKTIQGWETQY
.	TRBV12-3/TRBV12-4	11	TRBJ1-2	ASSTNRVGGYT
TRBD1	TRBV7-3	13	TRBJ1-6	ASSLMTGENSPLH
.	TRBV7-8	10	TRBJ2-7	ASSLEAAEQY
.	TRBV7-9	12	TRBJ2-3	ASSSFTVTDTQY
TRBD1	TRBV24-1	14	TRBJ1-2	ATSDLPGQGEDGYT
TRBD2	TRBV28	14	TRBJ2-2	ASSYPSGIGTGELF
TRBD1	TRBV7-9	11	TRBJ1-2	ASGRDRIYGYT
TRBD1	TRBV19	14	TRBJ1-4	ASSVGQLATNEKLF